This TCR beta chain was sequenced for a study of blood T cell repertoires in COVID-19. The germline CDR1 and CDR2 sequences are MDHEN and SYDVKM. V lost 1 base and J 5 bases, leaving 12 bases between the germline ends. The CDR3 is 15 residues long. Profiling relied on immunoSEQ multiplex PCR, and the TCRdb table lists in-frame clones only, not all of them. There are fewer than 350,000 clones in the sample; about nine tenths occur only once, and 10% to 15% lies in the top ten. Seattle enrolled patients during active infection and tracked them longitudinally. The receptor's source is a woman in her twenties or thirties with COVID-19, enrolled during active disease. Sequencing was carried out using peripheral blood. V gene TRBV28 combines with J gene TRBJ1-5; D perhaps matches TRBD1 (5 bases). CDR3 bases: TGTGCCAGCAGTTTATCAGGGTTTCCCCATCAGCCCCAGCATTTT. It codes for CASSLSGFPHQPQHF. Looking up the rest from reference TRBV28 and TRBJ1-5 gives the full variable domain: DVKVTQSSRYLVKRTGEKVFLECVQDMDHENMFWYRQDPGLGLRLIYFSYDVKMKEKGDIPEGYSVSREKKERFSLILESASTNQTSMYLCASSLSGFPHQPQHFGDGTRLSIL.